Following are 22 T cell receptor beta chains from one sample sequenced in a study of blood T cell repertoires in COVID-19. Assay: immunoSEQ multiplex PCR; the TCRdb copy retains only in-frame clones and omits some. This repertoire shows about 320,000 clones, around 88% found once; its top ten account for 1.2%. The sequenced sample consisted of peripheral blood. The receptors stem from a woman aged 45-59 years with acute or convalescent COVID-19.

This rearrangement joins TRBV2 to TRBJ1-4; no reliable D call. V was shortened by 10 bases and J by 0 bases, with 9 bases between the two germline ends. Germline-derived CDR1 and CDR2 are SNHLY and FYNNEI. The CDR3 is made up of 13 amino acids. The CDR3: CAIDGATNEKLFF. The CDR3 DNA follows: TGTGCCATTGACGGGGCAACTAATGAAAAACTGTTTTTT. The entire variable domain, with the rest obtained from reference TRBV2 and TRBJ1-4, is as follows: EPEVTQTPSHQVTQMGQEVILRCVPISNHLYFYWYRQILGQKVEFLVSFYNNEISEKSEIFDDQFSVERPDGSNFTLKIRSTKLEDSAMYFCAIDGATNEKLFFGSGTQLSVL.

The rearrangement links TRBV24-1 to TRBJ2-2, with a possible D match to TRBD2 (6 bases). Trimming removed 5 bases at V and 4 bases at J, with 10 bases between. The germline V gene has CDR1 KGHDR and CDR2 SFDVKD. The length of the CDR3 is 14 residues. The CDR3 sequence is CATSARGFTGELFF. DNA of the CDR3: TGTGCCACCAGTGCGCGGGGATTCACCGGGGAGCTGTTTTTT.

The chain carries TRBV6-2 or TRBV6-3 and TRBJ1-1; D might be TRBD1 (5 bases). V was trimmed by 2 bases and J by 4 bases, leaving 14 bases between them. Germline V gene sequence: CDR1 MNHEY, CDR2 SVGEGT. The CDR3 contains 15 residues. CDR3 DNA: TGTGCCAGCAGTTACGCCGTTGGGGGGATCACTGAAGCTTTCTTT. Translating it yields CASSYAVGGITEAFF.

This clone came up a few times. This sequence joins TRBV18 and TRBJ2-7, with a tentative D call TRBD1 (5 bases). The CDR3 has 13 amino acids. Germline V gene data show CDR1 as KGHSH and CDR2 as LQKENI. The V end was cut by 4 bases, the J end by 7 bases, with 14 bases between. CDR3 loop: CASSLGHAREQYF. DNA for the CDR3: TGTGCCAGCTCACTAGGACATGCTCGGGAGCAGTACTTC.

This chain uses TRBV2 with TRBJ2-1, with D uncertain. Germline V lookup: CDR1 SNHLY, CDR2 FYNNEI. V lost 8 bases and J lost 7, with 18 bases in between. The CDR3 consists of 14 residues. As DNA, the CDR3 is TGTGCCAGCGCTGACTCTCCTACGGATAATGAGCAGTTCTTC. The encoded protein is CASADSPTDNEQFF.

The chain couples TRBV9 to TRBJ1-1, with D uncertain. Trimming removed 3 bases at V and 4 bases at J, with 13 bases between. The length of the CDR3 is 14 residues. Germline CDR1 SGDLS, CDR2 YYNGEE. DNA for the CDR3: TGTGCCAGCAGCGCCCTTCTCGGAGCCACTGAAGCTTTCTTT. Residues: CASSALLGATEAFF. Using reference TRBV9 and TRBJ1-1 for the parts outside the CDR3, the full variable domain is DSGVTQTPKHLITATGQRVTLRCSPRSGDLSVYWYQQSLDQGLQFLIQYYNGEERAKGNILERFSAQQFPDLHSELNLSSLELGDSALYFCASSALLGATEAFFGQGTRLTVV.

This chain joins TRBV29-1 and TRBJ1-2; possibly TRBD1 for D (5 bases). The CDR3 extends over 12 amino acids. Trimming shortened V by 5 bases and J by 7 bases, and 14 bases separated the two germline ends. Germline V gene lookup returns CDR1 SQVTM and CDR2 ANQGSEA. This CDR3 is CSVSVGLPGYTF. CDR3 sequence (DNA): TGCAGCGTTAGCGTGGGGCTACCTGGCTACACCTTC.

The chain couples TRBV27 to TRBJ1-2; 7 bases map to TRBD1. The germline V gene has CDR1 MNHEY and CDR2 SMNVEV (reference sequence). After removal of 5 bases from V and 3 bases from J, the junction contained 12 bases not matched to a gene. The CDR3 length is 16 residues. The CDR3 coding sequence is TGTGCCAGCAGTCTCATCCCTACTACAGGGGACTATGGCTACACCTTC. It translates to CASSLIPTTGDYGYTF.

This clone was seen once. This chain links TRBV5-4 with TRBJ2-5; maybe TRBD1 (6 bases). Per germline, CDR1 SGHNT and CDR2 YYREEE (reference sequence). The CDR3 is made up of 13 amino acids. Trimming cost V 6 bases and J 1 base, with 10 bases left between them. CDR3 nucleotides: TGTGCCAGCACCCAGGGGTTCCAAGAGACCCAGTACTTC. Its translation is CASTQGFQETQYF.

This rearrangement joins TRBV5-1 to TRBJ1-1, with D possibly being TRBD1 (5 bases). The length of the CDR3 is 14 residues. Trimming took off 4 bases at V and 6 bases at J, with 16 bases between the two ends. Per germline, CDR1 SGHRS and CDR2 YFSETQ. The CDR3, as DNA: TGCGCCAGCAGCCTATCTGATTCGGGGGCTGAAGCTTTCTTT. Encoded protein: CASSLSDSGAEAFF.

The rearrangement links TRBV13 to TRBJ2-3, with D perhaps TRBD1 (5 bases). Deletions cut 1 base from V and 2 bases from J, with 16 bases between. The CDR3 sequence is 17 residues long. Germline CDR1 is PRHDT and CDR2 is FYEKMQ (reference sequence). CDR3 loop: CASSLARGRYPTDTQYF. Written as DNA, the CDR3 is TGTGCCAGCAGCTTAGCAAGGGGCCGGTACCCCACAGATACGCAGTATTTT.

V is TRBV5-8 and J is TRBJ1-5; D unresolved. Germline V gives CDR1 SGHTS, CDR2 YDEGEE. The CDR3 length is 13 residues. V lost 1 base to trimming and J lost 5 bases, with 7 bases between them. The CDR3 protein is CASSLRADQPQHF. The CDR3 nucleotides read TGTGCCAGCAGCTTGCGAGCGGATCAGCCCCAGCATTTT.

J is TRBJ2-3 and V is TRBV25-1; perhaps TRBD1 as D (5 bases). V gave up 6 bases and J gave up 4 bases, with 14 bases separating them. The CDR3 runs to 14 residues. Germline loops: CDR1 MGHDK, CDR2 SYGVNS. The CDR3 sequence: CASSPSNRPDTQYF. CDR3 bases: TGTGCCAGCAGCCCTAGTAACAGGCCAGATACGCAGTATTTT.

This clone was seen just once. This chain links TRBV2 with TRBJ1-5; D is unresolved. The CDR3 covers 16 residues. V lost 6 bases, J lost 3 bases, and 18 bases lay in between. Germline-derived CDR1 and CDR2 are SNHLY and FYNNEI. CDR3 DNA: TGTGCCAGCAGCGATCGGGAGGGTCCCCTCAATCAGCCCCAGCATTTT. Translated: CASSDREGPLNQPQHF. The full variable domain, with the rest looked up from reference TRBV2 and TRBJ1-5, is EPEVTQTPSHQVTQMGQEVILRCVPISNHLYFYWYRQILGQKVEFLVSFYNNEISEKSEIFDDQFSVERPDGSNFTLKIRSTKLEDSAMYFCASSDREGPLNQPQHFGDGTRLSIL.

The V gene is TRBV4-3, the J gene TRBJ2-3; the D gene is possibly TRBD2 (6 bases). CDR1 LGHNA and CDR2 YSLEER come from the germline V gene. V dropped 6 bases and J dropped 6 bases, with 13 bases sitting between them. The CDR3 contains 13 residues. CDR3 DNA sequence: TGCGCCAGCAGGGCCCAGGAGGGGGATACGCAGTATTTT. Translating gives CASRAQEGDTQYF.

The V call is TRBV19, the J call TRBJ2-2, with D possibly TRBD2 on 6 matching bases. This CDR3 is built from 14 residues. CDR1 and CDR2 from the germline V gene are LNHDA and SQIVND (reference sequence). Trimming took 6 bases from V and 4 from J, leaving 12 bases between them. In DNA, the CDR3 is TGTGCCAGTAGCTACCCCGGGGGCACCGGGGAGCTGTTTTTT. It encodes CASSYPGGTGELFF.

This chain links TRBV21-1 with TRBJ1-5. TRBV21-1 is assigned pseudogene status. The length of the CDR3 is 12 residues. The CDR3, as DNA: TGTGCCAGCCGGCGGGGCAATCAGCCCCAGCATTTT. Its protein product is CASRRGNQPQHF.

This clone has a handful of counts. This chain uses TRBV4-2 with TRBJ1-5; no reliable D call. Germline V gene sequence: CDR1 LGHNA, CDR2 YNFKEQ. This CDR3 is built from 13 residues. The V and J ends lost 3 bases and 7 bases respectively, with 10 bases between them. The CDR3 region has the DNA TGTGCCAGCAGCCAGAGGGTGGACCAGCCCCAGCATTTT. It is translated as CASSQRVDQPQHF.

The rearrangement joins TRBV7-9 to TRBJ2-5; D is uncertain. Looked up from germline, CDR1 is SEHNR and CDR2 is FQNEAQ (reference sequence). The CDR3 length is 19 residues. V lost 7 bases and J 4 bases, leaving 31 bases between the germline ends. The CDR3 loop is CASINLETGYSALGETQYF. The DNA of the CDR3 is TGTGCCAGCATCAACTTAGAAACCGGGTACTCGGCCCTTGGAGAGACCCAGTACTTC.

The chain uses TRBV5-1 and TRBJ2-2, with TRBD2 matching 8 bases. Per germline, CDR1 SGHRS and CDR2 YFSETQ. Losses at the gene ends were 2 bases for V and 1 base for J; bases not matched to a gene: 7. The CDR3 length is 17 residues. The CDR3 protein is CASSFDPSGRNTGELFF. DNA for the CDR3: TGCGCCAGCAGCTTTGACCCCAGCGGGAGGAACACCGGGGAGCTGTTTTTT.

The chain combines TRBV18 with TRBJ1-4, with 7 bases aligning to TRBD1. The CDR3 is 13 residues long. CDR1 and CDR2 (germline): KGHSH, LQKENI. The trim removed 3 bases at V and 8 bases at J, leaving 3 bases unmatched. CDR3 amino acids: CASSPGTAEKLFF. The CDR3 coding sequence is TGTGCCAGCTCACCCGGGACAGCAGAAAAACTGTTTTTT.

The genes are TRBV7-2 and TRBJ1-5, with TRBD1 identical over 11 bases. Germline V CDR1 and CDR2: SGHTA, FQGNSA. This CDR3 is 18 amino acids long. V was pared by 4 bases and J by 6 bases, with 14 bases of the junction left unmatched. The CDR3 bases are TGTGCCAGCAGCTACGCCGGGACAGGGGGAATAAGTGGTCAGCCCCAGCATTTT. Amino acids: CASSYAGTGGISGQPQHF. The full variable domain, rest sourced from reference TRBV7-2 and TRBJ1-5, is GAGVSQSPSNKVTEKGKDVELRCDPISGHTALYWYRQSLGQGLEFLIYFQGNSAPDKSGLPSDRFSAERTGGSVSTLTIQRTQQEDSAVYLCASSYAGTGGISGQPQHFGDGTRLSIL.